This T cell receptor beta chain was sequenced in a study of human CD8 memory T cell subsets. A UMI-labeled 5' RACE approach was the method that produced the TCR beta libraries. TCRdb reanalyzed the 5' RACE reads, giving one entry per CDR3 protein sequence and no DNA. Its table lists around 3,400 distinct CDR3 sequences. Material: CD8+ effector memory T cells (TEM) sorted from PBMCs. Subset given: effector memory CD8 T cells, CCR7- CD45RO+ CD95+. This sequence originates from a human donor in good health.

The CDR3 reads CASSQGQGNTGELFF. The rearrangement joins TRBV4-2 to TRBJ2-2; TCRdb's D call of TRBD1 is untestable without DNA. There are 15 residues in the CDR3. Germline CDR1 is LGHNA and CDR2 is YNFKEQ.